A single sample gave rise to the 25 T cell receptor beta chains below, sequenced in a study of cytotoxic CD8 clonotypes in ibrutinib-treated CLL. The protocol was immunoSEQ multiplex PCR, while the TCRdb copy is restricted to in-frame clones and leaves out a portion. The sample yields tens of thousands of clones, more than 70% seen once. Sequenced material: PBMCs, taken before ibrutinib treatment. The receptor set was obtained from a human donor with chronic lymphocytic leukemia.

The chain is built from TRBV6-1 and TRBJ1-1; D is unclear. Trimming pared 8 bases from V and 4 bases from J, leaving 17 bases between. CDR1 is MNHNS and CDR2 is SASEGT in the germline V gene. The length of the CDR3 is 14 residues. The CDR3, as DNA: TGTGCCAGCCCGCCCCAGGCAGGAGTCACTGAAGCTTTCTTT. This codes for CASPPQAGVTEAFF.

The rearrangement joins TRBV11-2 to TRBJ2-7; 15 bases fit TRBD2. The germline V gene has CDR1 SGHAT and CDR2 FQNNGV. This CDR3 comprises 18 residues. Unmatched junction bases numbered 6, after V lost 0 bases and J lost 3 bases. The CDR3: CASSLDRTSGRDSYEQYF. The CDR3 coding sequence is TGTGCCAGCAGCTTAGATAGGACTAGCGGGAGGGATAGCTACGAGCAGTACTTC. The full variable domain, its missing parts supplied by reference TRBV11-2 and TRBJ2-7, is EAGVAQSPRYKIIEKRQSVAFWCNPISGHATLYWYQQILGQGPKLLIQFQNNGVVDDSQLPKDRFSAERLKGVDSTLKIQPAKLEDSAVYLCASSLDRTSGRDSYEQYFGPGTRLTVT.

V gene TRBV2 combines with J gene TRBJ1-5, with D perhaps matching TRBD1 (5 bases). V was shortened by 1 base and J by 9 bases, with 16 bases between the two germline ends. The CDR3 has 15 residues. CDR1 and CDR2 (germline): SNHLY, FYNNEI. CDR3 nucleotide sequence: TGTGCCAGCAGTGAAGGGGGGACCCCCAGTTGGCCCCAGCATTTT. Translating it yields CASSEGGTPSWPQHF.

J is TRBJ2-7 and V is TRBV7-2, with 8 bases that match TRBD1. After removal of 5 bases from V and 7 bases from J, the junction contained 7 bases not matched to a gene. The CDR3 sequence is 13 residues long. The germline V gene encodes CDR1 SGHTA and CDR2 FQGNSA. CDR3 in DNA: TGTGCCAGCAGCCCAGGACAGGGCGAGGAGCAGTACTTC. Translating it yields CASSPGQGEEQYF. Full variable domain (rest looked up from reference TRBV7-2 and TRBJ2-7): GAGVSQSPSNKVTEKGKDVELRCDPISGHTALYWYRQSLGQGLEFLIYFQGNSAPDKSGLPSDRFSAERTGGSVSTLTIQRTQQEDSAVYLCASSPGQGEEQYFGPGTRLTVT.

The V and J genes are TRBV9 and TRBJ2-1; D is possibly TRBD2 (5 bases). CDR1 is SGDLS, CDR2 YYNGEE, per germline. This CDR3 comprises 17 residues. V was trimmed by 0 bases and J by 3 bases, leaving 16 bases between them. CDR3 DNA sequence: TGTGCCAGCAGCGTAGATTCGGGCGGGTCGCACTACAATGAGCAGTTCTTC. Translated, it gives CASSVDSGGSHYNEQFF.

The chain is built from TRBV5-1 and TRBJ2-7, with 9 bases aligning to TRBD1. With V trimmed by 0 bases and J by 5 bases, 3 bases remained unmatched. Germline loops: CDR1 SGHRS, CDR2 YFSETQ. The CDR3 is 14 amino acids. CDR3 coding DNA: TGCGCCAGCAGCTTGGGGGACAGGGTGGACGAGCAGTACTTC. Protein: CASSLGDRVDEQYF.

The rearrangement joins TRBV5-1 to TRBJ1-1; 12 bases line up with TRBD1. The V gene end was trimmed by 4 bases and the J gene end by 5 bases; junction bases not matched to a gene: 3. The CDR3 spans 14 residues. The germline gives CDR1 SGHRS, CDR2 YFSETQ. The CDR3 sequence is CASSLGQGATEAFF. DNA of the CDR3: TGCGCCAGCAGCCTGGGACAGGGGGCTACTGAAGCTTTCTTT.

The chain combines TRBV5-1 with TRBJ2-2; D possibly corresponds to TRBD2 (5 bases). The CDR3 consists of 14 residues. Germline loops: CDR1 SGHRS, CDR2 YFSETQ. Trimming left V 3 bases short and J 6 bases short, with 12 bases between. This chain's CDR3 is CASSSRDASGELFF. The CDR3 bases are TGCGCCAGCAGCTCCCGGGATGCTTCCGGGGAGCTGTTTTTT.

The chain employs TRBV6-1 and TRBJ2-5, with 8 nucleotides matching TRBD2. V shed 7 bases and J 1 base; nucleotides not matched to a gene: 8. The germline V gene has CDR1 MNHNS and CDR2 SASEGT. The CDR3 runs to 15 residues. The CDR3 loop reads CASKYRREAQETQYF. The CDR3 DNA follows: TGTGCCAGCAAATACAGGCGGGAGGCCCAAGAGACCCAGTACTTC.

V gene TRBV6-7 combines with J gene TRBJ2-2; 7 nucleotides agree with TRBD1. TRBV6-7 is known as an ORF, though its function is uncertain. The CDR3 is 15 amino acids. V lost 7 bases to trimming and J lost 3 bases; unmatched junction nucleotides: 8. The CDR3 here is CASNVGTADTGELFF. The CDR3 DNA reads as TGTGCCAGCAATGTCGGGACAGCAGACACCGGGGAGCTGTTTTTT.

The J gene is TRBJ2-1, the V gene TRBV5-6, with TRBD2 matching 7 bases. V trimming: 0 bases; J trimming: 5 bases; junction bases outside the gene matches: 5. The CDR3 sequence is 15 residues long. Germline lookup yields CDR1 SGHDT and CDR2 YYEEEE. CDR3 in amino acids: CASSLGWLADNEQFF. In DNA form, the CDR3 reads TGTGCCAGCAGCTTGGGTTGGCTAGCGGACAATGAGCAGTTCTTC.

Only a few counts were recorded for this clone. This chain connects TRBV14 to TRBJ1-4, with D uncertain. V lost 4 bases to trimming and J lost 5 bases, with 8 bases between them. CDR1 and CDR2 from the germline V gene are SGHDN and FVKESK. The CDR3 sequence is 13 residues long. This CDR3 reads CASSRALNEKLFF. The CDR3 region has the DNA TGTGCCAGCAGCCGGGCCCTAAATGAAAAACTGTTTTTT.

The chain combines TRBV6-6 with TRBJ1-1, with TRBD1 matching over 9 bases. Per germline, CDR1 MNHNY and CDR2 SVGAGI (reference sequence). This CDR3 has 13 amino acids. V shed 5 bases and J 10 bases; nucleotides not matched to a gene: 8. CDR3 protein: CASSDRDRAGAFF. The CDR3 nucleotides are TGTGCCAGCAGTGACCGGGACAGGGCCGGAGCTTTCTTT.

The chain couples TRBV6-6 to TRBJ1-2, with D unresolved. Germline V gives CDR1 MNHNY, CDR2 SVGAGI (reference sequence). CDR3 length equals 14 residues. V was pared by 0 bases and J by 5 bases, with 10 bases between. The CDR3 sequence: CASSYSARAYGYTF. Here the CDR3 DNA reads TGTGCCAGCAGTTACTCAGCTCGGGCTTATGGCTACACCTTC.

The chain carries TRBV10-1 and TRBJ2-1, with 9 bases matching TRBD1. There are 15 residues in the CDR3. V lost 3 bases and J lost 4; bases outside the gene matches: 4. Germline CDR1 reads WNHNN; CDR2 reads SYGVQD (reference sequence). CDR3 residues: CASSDPTGGYNEQFF. In nucleotides, the CDR3 is TGCGCCAGCAGTGACCCGACAGGGGGGTACAATGAGCAGTTCTTC.

The chain couples TRBV5-1 to TRBJ1-1; D is perhaps TRBD1 (5 bases). Trimming shortened V by 4 bases and J by 4 bases, and 14 bases separated the two germline ends. The CDR3 totals 14 residues. CDR1 and CDR2 from the germline V gene are SGHRS and YFSETQ. The CDR3 DNA reads as TGCGCCAGCAGCGCAGGGACTCGGGGCACTGAAGCTTTCTTT. Amino acid sequence: CASSAGTRGTEAFF.

This CDR3 reads CASSWLFSLTDTQYF. The CDR3 nucleotides read TGTGCCAGCAGCTGGCTCTTTTCCCTCACAGATACGCAGTATTTT. The genes are TRBV11-3 and TRBJ2-3; D is ambiguous. This CDR3 is 15 amino acids long. Trimming took 4 bases from V and 2 from J, leaving 13 bases between them. Per germline, CDR1 SGHNT and CDR2 YENEEA.

The chain couples TRBV7-9 to TRBJ2-1, with TRBD2 identical over 10 bases. The CDR3 is made up of 15 amino acids. Per germline, CDR1 SEHNR and CDR2 FQNEAQ (reference sequence). J lost 16 bases, V lost 1 base, and 13 bases had no gene match. CDR3 in DNA: TGTGCCAGCAGCTTAGGACGGGCTAGCGGGAGCGACTGCTTCTTC. Its translation: CASSLGRASGSDCFF.

The chain carries TRBV29-1 and TRBJ2-1; a possible D gene is TRBD1 (6 bases). V gave up 3 bases and J gave up 8 bases, with 8 bases separating them. The germline CDR1 and CDR2 sequences are SQVTM and ANQGSEA. This CDR3 spans 11 amino acids. The CDR3 sequence: CSVDRGDEQFF. Written as DNA, the CDR3 is TGCAGCGTTGACAGGGGCGATGAGCAGTTCTTC.

V and J are TRBV19 and TRBJ2-1, with D possibly TRBD1 on 10 matching bases. This CDR3 is built from 18 residues. CDR1 and CDR2 (germline): LNHDA, SQIVND (reference sequence). The V end was cut by 10 bases, the J end by 6 bases, with 31 bases between. Written as DNA, the CDR3 is TGTGCCACACGACCGGGACAGGGGACTAGCCCGGACCTCAATGAGCAGTTCTTC. Protein: CATRPGQGTSPDLNEQFF. Based on the CDR3 plus reference TRBV19 and TRBJ2-1, the full variable domain is DGGITQSPKYLFRKEGQNVTLSCEQNLNHDAMYWYRQDPGQGLRLIYYSQIVNDFQKGDIAEGYSVSREKKESFPLTVTSAQKNPTAFYLCATRPGQGTSPDLNEQFFGPGTRLTVL.

J is TRBJ2-7 and V is TRBV10-3, with 7 bases identical to TRBD2. The CDR3 covers 14 residues. Germline V CDR1 and CDR2: ENHRY, SYGVKD. With V trimmed by 4 bases and J by 3 bases, 6 bases remained unmatched. CDR3 amino acids: CAISARRGNYEQYF. The CDR3 coding sequence is TGTGCCATCAGTGCCCGGCGGGGGAACTACGAGCAGTACTTC.

The J gene is TRBJ2-6, the V gene TRBV2; 10 nucleotides agree with TRBD1. This CDR3 has 18 residues. Germline-derived CDR1 and CDR2 are SNHLY and FYNNEI. V dropped 7 bases and J dropped 1; count of bases not matched to a gene: 10. For the CDR3, the DNA is TGTGCCAGCACTCTTACCGGGACAGGGGTATCTGGGGCCAACGTCCTGACTTTC. Its protein product is CASTLTGTGVSGANVLTF.

This clone came up once. The chain joins TRBV15 to TRBJ2-7; D unclear. Germline values: CDR1 LNHNV, CDR2 YYDKDF (reference sequence). V gave up 0 bases and J gave up 0 bases, with 3 bases separating them. The CDR3 runs 13 residues. The CDR3 spells CATSRDPSYEQYF. CDR3 nucleotide sequence: TGTGCCACCAGCAGAGATCCCTCCTACGAGCAGTACTTC.

This chain connects TRBV30 to TRBJ1-4; D call uncertain. Germline assignment: CDR1 GTSNPN and CDR2 SVGIG (reference sequence). The CDR3 length is 13 residues. Between the trimmed V and J ends, which lost 0 bases and 7 bases, there was a span of 9 bases. CDR3 in amino acids: CAWSVIGSEKLFF. Here the CDR3 DNA reads TGTGCCTGGAGTGTAATAGGGTCTGAAAAACTGTTTTTT. Complete variable domain (other parts from reference TRBV30 and TRBJ1-4): SQTIHQWPATLVQPVGSPLSLECTVEGTSNPNLYWYRQAAGRGLQLLFYSVGIGQISSEVPQNLSASRPQDRQFILSSKKLLLSDSGFYLCAWSVIGSEKLFFGSGTQLSVL.

This chain connects TRBV6-5 to TRBJ2-7; TRBD2 matches 7 bases. The CDR3 covers 15 residues. CDR1 MNHEY and CDR2 SVGAGI come from the germline V gene. V shed 6 bases, J shed 7 bases, and the junction held 15 bases outside the gene matches. CDR3 nucleotide sequence: TGTGCCAGCAGGGGGCCGGGCGGGAGTGGTTATGAGCAGTACTTC. Its protein product is CASRGPGGSGYEQYF.